This TCR beta chain was recovered during a study of cytomegalovirus exposure and HLA in healthy donors. Study-level results: A previous analysis found most TCR beta V segments productive roughly 87% or roughly 30% of the time. Presence/absence analyses assumed roughly uniform sequencing depth across donors.

Researchers ran the PCR with 60 Vbeta and 13 Jbeta primers. Profiling relied on immunoSEQ multiplex PCR, and the TCRdb table lists in-frame clones only, not all of them. Found here are some 220,000 clones, over 75% of them singletons; the top ten hold less than 0.6%. On this clone itself: Its antigen remains unknown.

Material for sequencing was PBMCs. The TCR was taken from a boy under 18 in good health and CMV-seronegative.

CDR3 residues: CASSETRGQEKLFF. CDR3 sequence (DNA): TGCGCCAGCAGTGAGACGCGGGGTCAGGAAAAACTGTTTTTT. V gene TRBV10-1 combines with J gene TRBJ1-4, with D unresolved. Trimming removed 2 bases at V and 8 bases at J, with 12 bases between. This CDR3 is 14 amino acids long. The V gene's germline CDR1 is WNHNN and CDR2 SYGVQD (reference sequence).